This is a list of T cell receptor beta chains from one sample in a study of T cell changes during pregnancy in multiple sclerosis. Clones were read by immunoSEQ multiplex PCR, and TCRdb kept only the in-frame ones, dropping some. The sample consists of approximately 48,000 clones, roughly nine tenths of them appearing once. Sequenced here: CD8+ T cells from peripheral blood mononuclear cells, sampled before pregnancy. Receptors originate from a female donor with multiple sclerosis, enrolled in a pregnancy study. The CDR3 runs from the conserved cysteine through the conserved F or W. A D gene is named only where the DNA matches it firmly. Clone size is given for some rows only: seen once, a few or many times, or a class if the clone is expanded.

d_gene: TRBD1
abundance: .
v_gene: TRBV9
j_gene: TRBJ2-4
CDR3aa: CASSSPRWTGEGQGIQYF
CDR3nt: TGTGCCAGCAGCTCCCCCCGGTGGACAGGAGAAGGCCAGGGCATTCAGTACTTC

d_gene: TRBD2
abundance: .
v_gene: TRBV7-3
j_gene: TRBJ2-5
CDR3aa: CASSSGGGRAETQYF
CDR3nt: TGTGCCAGCAGCTCCGGTGGAGGGAGGGCGGAGACCCAGTACTTC

d_gene: .
abundance: .
v_gene: TRBV12-5
j_gene: TRBJ2-5
CDR3aa: CASGLRTSETQYF
CDR3nt: TGTGCTAGTGGTTTGCGGACATCAGAGACCCAGTACTTC

d_gene: TRBD1
abundance: .
v_gene: TRBV11-2
j_gene: TRBJ1-4
CDR3aa: CASSFGQGADEKLFF
CDR3nt: TGTGCCAGCAGCTTCGGACAGGGGGCGGATGAAAAACTGTTTTTT

d_gene: .
abundance: .
v_gene: TRBV15
j_gene: TRBJ2-5
CDR3aa: CATSRATRGWQETQYF
CDR3nt: TGTGCCACCAGCAGAGCTACCAGGGGATGGCAAGAGACCCAGTACTTC

d_gene: .
abundance: .
v_gene: TRBV23-1
j_gene: TRBJ1-2
CDR3aa: CASSQGGFYGYTF
CDR3nt: TGCGCCAGCAGTCAGGGAGGGTTCTATGGCTACACCTTC

d_gene: .
abundance: .
v_gene: TRBV6-1
j_gene: TRBJ2-3
CDR3aa: CASSALKGGGPTDTQYF
CDR3nt: TGTGCCAGCAGTGCCCTTAAGGGGGGAGGGCCCACAGATACGCAGTATTTT

d_gene: TRBD1
abundance: .
v_gene: TRBV4-3
j_gene: TRBJ2-7
CDR3aa: CASSQAAGGPYEQYF
CDR3nt: TGCGCCAGCAGCCAAGCGGCAGGGGGCCCCTACGAGCAGTACTTC

d_gene: .
abundance: .
v_gene: TRBV7-6
j_gene: TRBJ1-1
CDR3aa: CASSIPSFSPNTEAFF
CDR3nt: TGTGCCAGCAGCATCCCCTCCTTTAGCCCGAACACTGAAGCTTTCTTT

d_gene: TRBD1
abundance: .
v_gene: TRBV7-3
j_gene: TRBJ2-1
CDR3aa: CASSFTGQGSYNEQFF
CDR3nt: TGTGCCAGCAGCTTCACAGGACAGGGCTCCTACAATGAGCAGTTCTTC

d_gene: .
abundance: .
v_gene: TRBV7-8
j_gene: TRBJ2-1
CDR3aa: CASSPGRTEQFF
CDR3nt: TGTGCCAGCAGCCCGGGGAGGACCGAGCAGTTCTTC

d_gene: TRBD1
abundance: .
v_gene: TRBV6-1
j_gene: TRBJ2-7
CDR3aa: CASSEERTGPYEQYF
CDR3nt: TGTGCCAGCAGTGAAGAGCGGACAGGGCCCTACGAGCAGTACTTC

d_gene: TRBD2
abundance: .
v_gene: TRBV6-6
j_gene: TRBJ2-1
CDR3aa: CASSYTSGGNEQFF
CDR3nt: TGTGCCAGCAGTTATACTAGCGGGGGGAATGAGCAGTTCTTC

d_gene: TRBD2
abundance: once
v_gene: TRBV11-2
j_gene: TRBJ2-3
CDR3aa: CASSPGLARRTDTQYF
CDR3nt: TGTGCCAGCAGCCCGGGACTAGCGAGGAGGACAGATACGCAGTATTTT

d_gene: .
abundance: .
v_gene: TRBV4-3
j_gene: TRBJ2-3
CDR3aa: CASSPRGIPFTDTQYF
CDR3nt: TGCGCCAGCAGCCCACGGGGAATCCCCTTCACAGATACGCAGTATTTT

d_gene: TRBD1
abundance: .
v_gene: TRBV9
j_gene: TRBJ2-5
CDR3aa: CASSPTGQGSSTTQYF
CDR3nt: TGTGCCAGCAGCCCCACCGGACAGGGCTCCAGTACGACCCAGTACTTC

d_gene: .
abundance: once
v_gene: TRBV19
j_gene: TRBJ1-1
CDR3aa: CASSPWGGGDTEAFF
CDR3nt: TGTGCCAGTAGCCCCTGGGGCGGGGGGGACACTGAAGCTTTCTTT

d_gene: .
abundance: .
v_gene: TRBV15
j_gene: TRBJ1-1
CDR3aa: CATSRDDEALTEAFF
CDR3nt: TGTGCCACCAGCAGAGATGACGAGGCTTTGACTGAAGCTTTCTTT

d_gene: TRBD1
abundance: .
v_gene: TRBV2
j_gene: TRBJ2-7
CDR3aa: CASSPGLQGTYEQYF
CDR3nt: TGTGCCAGCAGTCCAGGGCTACAGGGGACCTACGAGCAGTACTTC

d_gene: .
abundance: few
v_gene: TRBV7-3
j_gene: TRBJ1-1
CDR3aa: CASSLVGSGAGEAFF
CDR3nt: TGTGCCAGCAGCTTAGTCGGGTCAGGGGCTGGTGAAGCTTTCTTT

d_gene: .
abundance: .
v_gene: TRBV4-3
j_gene: TRBJ1-2
CDR3aa: CASSQDSTPTRDYGYTF
CDR3nt: TGCGCCAGCAGCCAAGATTCCACTCCCACCAGGGACTATGGCTACACCTTC

d_gene: TRBD1
abundance: .
v_gene: TRBV27
j_gene: TRBJ1-2
CDR3aa: CASSLGQGGNYGYTF
CDR3nt: TGTGCCAGCAGCCTAGGACAGGGGGGAAACTATGGCTACACCTTC

d_gene: TRBD1
abundance: .
v_gene: TRBV28
j_gene: TRBJ1-2
CDR3aa: CASITDRVVRNYGYTF
CDR3nt: TGTGCCAGCATTACGGACAGGGTGGTCCGTAACTATGGCTACACCTTC

d_gene: TRBD1
abundance: .
v_gene: TRBV7-8
j_gene: TRBJ1-2
CDR3aa: CASSLARGQGSKGYGYTF
CDR3nt: TGTGCCAGCAGCTTAGCGCGGGGACAGGGGTCAAAGGGTTATGGCTACACCTTC

d_gene: .
abundance: .
v_gene: TRBV27
j_gene: TRBJ1-6
CDR3aa: CASSLRDYSPLHF
CDR3nt: TGTGCCAGCAGCCTTCGGGATTATTCACCCCTCCACTTT

d_gene: TRBD1
abundance: .
v_gene: TRBV4-1
j_gene: TRBJ2-7
CDR3aa: CASSQDTGQGFDEQYF
CDR3nt: TGCGCCAGCAGCCAAGATACGGGACAGGGGTTCGACGAGCAGTACTTC

d_gene: TRBD1
abundance: .
v_gene: TRBV7-9
j_gene: TRBJ2-7
CDR3aa: CASSQQAGQGVPYEQYF
CDR3nt: TGTGCCAGCAGCCAGCAAGCGGGACAGGGGGTACCCTACGAGCAGTACTTC